These 16 T cell receptor beta chains came from one sample sequenced in a study of glioma-infiltrating T cells after dendritic cell vaccination (dated by TCRdb to 2016 to 2017). The method was the immunoSEQ multiplex PCR assay. In TCRdb, the immuneACCESS table is reduced to in-frame sequences with V and J assigned. These tables do not hold every clone; where another copy was compared, an unresolved V gene accounts for under half, and the others remain unexplained. This sample gives 90,000 or so clones in total; approximately 78% of them show up just once. Roughly 2% of the sample goes to the ten largest clones. Interpreted using the paper, the time point label stands for: after dendritic cell vaccination, including at tumor progression/relapse. Specimen: blood, collected after dendritic cell vaccination. The receptors shown here come from a human donor with glioblastoma.

J is TRBJ2-7 and V is TRBV7-9; a possible D gene is TRBD1 (6 bases). Germline lookup yields CDR1 SEHNR and CDR2 FQNEAQ (reference sequence). Trimming removed 5 bases at V and 6 bases at J, with 17 bases between. The CDR3 contains 14 residues. The CDR3 reads CASSRESQGGEQYV. The CDR3 bases are TGTGCCAGCAGCCGAGAATCACAGGGCGGCGAGCAGTACGTC.

The gene calls are TRBV6-5 and TRBJ1-2, with 9 bases fitting TRBD1. This CDR3 comprises 15 residues. Germline CDR1 reads MNHEY; CDR2 reads SVGAGI. With 5 bases clipped from V and 1 base from J, the junction kept 5 bases outside the gene matches. The CDR3 coding sequence is TGTGCCAGCAGTAAAGGGACAGGGAATAACTATGGCTACACCTTC. Encoded protein: CASSKGTGNNYGYTF.

The chain combines TRBV6-5 with TRBJ1-6, with 9 nucleotides matching TRBD1. The CDR3 is made up of 16 amino acids. With 4 bases clipped from V and 9 bases from J, the junction kept 10 bases outside the gene matches. The germline CDR1 and CDR2 sequences are MNHEY and SVGAGI. The CDR3 DNA reads as TGTGCCAGCAGTTCCACGGGACAGGGTTTTTCTTCACCCCTCCACTTT. It is translated as CASSSTGQGFSSPLHF.

The chain links TRBV6-5 to TRBJ1-2; D is undetermined. Trimming removed 7 bases from V and 10 bases from J, with 19 bases in between. Per the germline V gene, CDR1 is MNHEY and CDR2 is SVGAGI. The CDR3 is 13 residues long. The CDR3 sequence is CASNSNTGRFYTF. The CDR3, as DNA: TGTGCCAGCAATTCAAATACCGGGAGATTCTACACCTTC.

This chain joins TRBV6-6 and TRBJ1-1; perhaps TRBD1 as D (5 bases). Trimming removed 2 bases from V and 2 bases from J, with 9 bases in between. Germline CDR1 is MNHNY and CDR2 is SVGAGI (reference sequence). This CDR3 is built from 14 residues. CDR3 residues: CASSYQGGNTEAFF. The CDR3 DNA follows: TGTGCCAGCAGTTACCAGGGCGGTAACACTGAAGCTTTCTTT.

The chain recombines TRBV7-6 with TRBJ2-2, with unresolved D. The CDR3 loop spans 15 amino acids. Germline V gene lookup returns CDR1 SGHVS and CDR2 FNYEAQ. V was trimmed by 0 bases and J by 2 bases, leaving 7 bases between them. Written as DNA, the CDR3 is TGTGCCAGCAGCTTAGCGTTAACAAACACCGGGGAGCTGTTTTTT. It codes for CASSLALTNTGELFF.

V and J are TRBV6-1 and TRBJ1-2; 9 bases align to TRBD1. This CDR3 is built from 15 residues. The germline gives CDR1 MNHNS, CDR2 SASEGT. V lost 5 bases and J lost 4; bases outside the gene matches: 8. CDR3 nucleotide sequence: TGTGCCAGCAGTAAAAATCCGGGACAGGGCTATGGCTACACCTTC. Translated: CASSKNPGQGYGYTF.

The V call is TRBV18, the J call TRBJ2-5, with D perhaps matching TRBD1 (6 bases). The CDR3 is made up of 14 amino acids. The ends were cut back, 3 bases at V and 5 bases at J, with 13 bases in the middle. Germline-derived CDR1 and CDR2 are KGHSH and LQKENI. This CDR3 reads CASSPPGDGETQYF. Written as DNA, the CDR3 is TGTGCCAGCTCACCTCCAGGGGATGGGGAGACCCAGTACTTC.

V is TRBV11-3 and J is TRBJ1-1; D call uncertain. V was cut by 3 bases and J by 3 bases, with 8 bases left in between. Germline V gives CDR1 SGHNT, CDR2 YENEEA. The CDR3 is 13 residues long. CDR3 sequence (DNA): TGTGCCAGCAGCTTTTGGCCGTACACTGAAGCTTTCTTT. Protein product: CASSFWPYTEAFF.

This chain uses TRBV6-1 with TRBJ1-1; 11 positions agree with TRBD1. The J segment lost 5 bases and the V segment lost 7 bases, leaving 6 bases of the junction unmatched. The CDR3 spans 14 residues. CDR1 and CDR2 (germline): MNHNS, SASEGT. DNA of the CDR3: TGTGCCAGCACCACCGGACAGGGGGCTACTGAAGCTTTCTTT. Residues: CASTTGQGATEAFF.

The chain couples TRBV19 to TRBJ2-6; perhaps TRBD1 as D (6 bases). V was cut by 6 bases and J by 0 bases, with 12 bases left in between. The CDR3 length is 16 residues. From germline, CDR1 is LNHDA and CDR2 SQIVND (reference sequence). The CDR3 DNA reads TGTGCCAGTAGATTGCAGGGGAACTCTGGGGCCAACGTCCTGACTTTC. Translated: CASRLQGNSGANVLTF.

In its sample, this clone was seen once. The J gene is TRBJ2-4, the V gene TRBV6-1; a possible D gene is TRBD1 (5 bases). Per germline, CDR1 MNHNS and CDR2 SASEGT. The CDR3 extends over 13 amino acids. V dropped 0 bases and J dropped 5 bases, with 5 bases sitting between them. CDR3 coding DNA: TGTGCCAGCAGTGAAGCGACAGAAAACATTCAGTACTTC. It encodes CASSEATENIQYF.

This chain joins TRBV5-4 and TRBJ2-3; TRBD2 agrees at 8 bases. This CDR3 has 13 amino acids. The trim removed 5 bases at V and 1 base at J, leaving 0 bases unmatched. Germline V gene data show CDR1 as SGHNT and CDR2 as YYREEE (reference sequence). CDR3 region: CASRRGGTDTQYF. Written as DNA, the CDR3 is TGTGCCAGCAGGCGGGGGGGCACAGATACGCAGTATTTT. The full variable domain, rest sourced from reference TRBV5-4 and TRBJ2-3, is ETGVTQSPTHLIKTRGQQVTLRCSSQSGHNTVSWYQQALGQGPQFIFQYYREEENGRGNFPPRFSGLQFPNYSSELNVNALELDDSALYLCASRRGGTDTQYFGPGTRLTVL.

CDR3 nucleotides: TGTGCCAGCAGCCAAAGGTCTAGCGGGGGGGTACGCCAAGAGACCCAGTACTTC. Translation: CASSQRSSGGVRQETQYF. The rearrangement joins TRBV14 to TRBJ2-5, with TRBD2 identical over 12 bases. V lost 2 bases and J lost 1; bases outside the gene matches: 8. The CDR3 runs 18 residues. Germline V gene data show CDR1 as SGHDN and CDR2 as FVKESK. The full variable domain, with the rest looked up from reference TRBV14 and TRBJ2-5, is EAGVTQFPSHSVIEKGQTVTLRCDPISGHDNLYWYRRVMGKEIKFLLHFVKESKQDESGMPNNRFLAERTGGTYSTLKVQPAELEDSGVYFCASSQRSSGGVRQETQYFGPGTRLLVL.

The V and J genes are TRBV2 and TRBJ1-2; D uncertain. Germline values: CDR1 SNHLY, CDR2 FYNNEI. This CDR3 is 12 amino acids long. Trimming took 2 bases from V and 4 from J, leaving 5 bases between them. The CDR3 sequence is CASSEQVYGYTF. The CDR3 nucleotides are TGTGCCAGCAGTGAACAGGTCTATGGCTACACCTTC.

The chain uses TRBV5-3 and TRBJ2-7; 13 nucleotides line up with TRBD2. TRBV5-3 qualifies as an ORF whose function is uncertain. CDR3 size: 23 residues. J gave up 3 bases and V 0 bases, and 24 bases lay outside the gene matches. CDR3 region: CARSLGDEGLAGRLGLGDYEQYV. The CDR3, as DNA: TGTGCCAGAAGCTTGGGAGACGAGGGACTAGCGGGACGACTCGGTTTGGGCGACTACGAGCAGTACGTC.